Below are 18 T cell receptor beta chains sequenced from a single sample in a study of blood T cell repertoires in COVID-19 (dated by TCRdb to the early 2020s). The library came from the immunoSEQ multiplex PCR assay. Here the immuneACCESS table is served through TCRdb, limited to in-frame sequences with V and J called. Missing clones are a known gap in these copies; in checked studies unresolved V genes cover under half, and the rest lacks a known reason. The sample table contains approximately 110,000 clones; only one count was recorded for around 80% of them. The ten largest clones represent around a fifth of the sample. The sequenced sample was peripheral blood. These receptors originate from a man between 65 and 79 years old with active or convalescent COVID-19.

V gene TRBV7-3 combines with J gene TRBJ2-1; no definite D call. The germline gives CDR1 SGHTA, CDR2 FQGTGA. The CDR3 sequence is 14 residues long. The V and J ends lost 8 bases and 5 bases respectively, with 16 bases between them. CDR3 sequence: CASSRSAVDNEQFF. The CDR3 coding sequence is TGTGCCAGCTCCCGAAGCGCGGTGGACAATGAGCAGTTCTTC.

The chain has TRBV5-6 and TRBJ2-5; 7 positions agree with TRBD1. The CDR3 consists of 14 residues. V was clipped by 4 bases and J by 0 bases; unmatched bases: 3. CDR1 is SGHDT and CDR2 is YYEEEE in the germline V gene. The CDR3 here is CASSLQGNQETQYF. CDR3 bases: TGTGCCAGCAGCCTACAGGGGAACCAAGAGACCCAGTACTTC.

V is TRBV14 and J is TRBJ2-2; D might be TRBD1 (5 bases). V lost 9 bases to trimming and J lost 4 bases, with 15 bases between them. Germline V gives CDR1 SGHDN, CDR2 FVKESK. This CDR3 is built from 14 residues. In DNA, the CDR3 is TGTGCCAGTAGGGCGGACACATTCACCGGGGAGCTGTTTTTT. This sequence encodes CASRADTFTGELFF.

The chain employs TRBV19 and TRBJ1-2, with TRBD1 matching 8 bases. Unmatched junction bases numbered 9, after V lost 0 bases and J lost 3 bases. This CDR3 spans 17 amino acids. CDR1 is LNHDA and CDR2 is SQIVND in the germline V gene (reference sequence). The CDR3 nucleotides are TGTGCCAGTAGTATAGAGGGCAGGGGGCGCGTCGACTATGGCTACACCTTC. It specifies CASSIEGRGRVDYGYTF.

The chain combines TRBV7-2 with TRBJ2-1; the D gene is possibly TRBD1 (6 bases). The ends were cut back, 8 bases at V and 1 base at J, with 15 bases in the middle. The V gene's germline CDR1 is SGHTA and CDR2 FQGNSA. This CDR3 has 15 residues. CDR3 nucleotide sequence: TGTGCCAGCGGTAGGGGGAGAAGGTCCTACAATGAGCAGTTCTTC. Protein: CASGRGRRSYNEQFF.

The table lists this clone with a count of one. The chain combines TRBV5-4 with TRBJ2-2, with 9 nucleotides matching TRBD2. Trimming removed 1 base from V and 2 bases from J; junction bases left unmatched: 6. CDR1 is SGHNT, CDR2 YYREEE, per germline (reference sequence). The CDR3 is made up of 17 amino acids. The CDR3 DNA is TGTGCCAGCAGCTTGCTGGCGGGGGGGAGAAACACCGGGGAGCTGTTTTTT. Residues: CASSLLAGGRNTGELFF.

The count of this clone is one. V usage is TRBV24-1 and J usage is TRBJ2-7; 8 bases map to TRBD1. This CDR3 contains 15 residues. The V gene end was trimmed by 4 bases and the J gene end by 2 bases; junction bases not matched to a gene: 6. CDR1 and CDR2 from the germline V gene are KGHDR and SFDVKD. CDR3: CATSERTGPPYEQYF. In nucleotides, the CDR3 is TGTGCCACCAGTGAACGGACAGGGCCCCCCTACGAGCAGTACTTC.

The chain recombines TRBV28 with TRBJ1-2; D might be TRBD1 (5 bases). V lost 4 bases and J 4 bases, leaving 10 bases between the germline ends. Germline assignment: CDR1 MDHEN and CDR2 SYDVKM. The CDR3 covers 13 residues. CDR3 sequence: CASSSTGSYGYTF. Here the CDR3 DNA reads TGTGCCAGCAGTTCTACAGGTTCCTATGGCTACACCTTC.

The J gene is TRBJ2-1, the V gene TRBV5-1; 10 positions match TRBD2. Trimming at V came to 3 bases and at J to 0 bases, leaving 3 bases not matched to a gene. Germline CDR1 is SGHRS and CDR2 is YFSETQ. The CDR3 length is 16 residues. The CDR3 sequence is CASSSASGSSYNEQFF. For the CDR3, the DNA is TGCGCCAGCAGCTCAGCTAGCGGGAGCTCCTACAATGAGCAGTTCTTC.

CDR3 region: CASSLPGNQPQHF. The CDR3 DNA reads as TGTGCCAGCAGCTTACCAGGTAACCAGCCCCAGCATTTT. The V call is TRBV11-2, the J call TRBJ1-5; no definite D call. V gave up 2 bases and J gave up 7 bases, with 9 bases separating them. From germline, CDR1 is SGHAT and CDR2 FQNNGV. The CDR3 has 13 residues. The variable domain in full, completed from reference TRBV11-2 and TRBJ1-5, reads EAGVAQSPRYKIIEKRQSVAFWCNPISGHATLYWYQQILGQGPKLLIQFQNNGVVDDSQLPKDRFSAERLKGVDSTLKIQPAKLEDSAVYLCASSLPGNQPQHFGDGTRLSIL.

This rearrangement joins TRBV24-1 to TRBJ1-2; D possibly corresponds to TRBD1 (6 bases). The CDR3 extends over 15 amino acids. Trimming removed 3 bases from V and 4 bases from J, with 14 bases in between. Germline V gives CDR1 KGHDR, CDR2 SFDVKD. CDR3 coding DNA: TGTGCCACCAGTGATGCACGGACAGACGGCTATGGCTACACCTTC. Translation: CATSDARTDGYGYTF.

This clone was picked up many times. The CDR3 DNA reads as TGTGCCTGGTTGTTCCTAATTGCGACAGGGTGTTATAATTCACCCCTCCACTTT. This encodes CAWLFLIATGCYNSPLHF. The chain recombines TRBV30 with TRBJ1-6, with 7 nucleotides matching TRBD1. J lost 4 bases, V lost 5 bases, and 17 bases had no gene match. Germline V gene lookup returns CDR1 GTSNPN and CDR2 SVGIG (reference sequence). CDR3 length equals 18 residues.

Only a few counts were recorded for this clone. V usage is TRBV6-5 and J usage is TRBJ1-2; D may be TRBD1 (6 bases). This CDR3 contains 14 residues. Trimming removed 4 bases from V and 2 bases from J, with 11 bases in between. The germline CDR1 and CDR2 sequences are MNHEY and SVGAGI. The CDR3 DNA reads as TGTGCCAGCAGTTCCGGGACAAAAAACTATGGCTACACCTTC. It encodes CASSSGTKNYGYTF.

The V call is TRBV12-1, the J call TRBJ2-1; no check of the table's D call, TRBD2, against the DNA was made. TRBV12-1 is deemed a pseudogene. The CDR3 covers 15 residues. CDR3 region: CASSSRLAGTYEQFF. The CDR3 nucleotides are TGTGCCAGCAGCTCCCGACTAGCGGGAACCTATGAGCAGTTCTTC.

V is TRBV9 and J is TRBJ1-3, with 7 nucleotides matching TRBD1. Germline assignment: CDR1 SGDLS and CDR2 YYNGEE. The CDR3 is made up of 16 amino acids. Trimming removed 4 bases from V and 0 bases from J; junction bases left unmatched: 7. CDR3 sequence: CASSPLGQFSGNTIYF. CDR3 in DNA: TGTGCCAGCAGCCCTCTGGGACAGTTCTCTGGAAACACCATATATTTT.

The V call is TRBV30, the J call TRBJ2-1; D gene ambiguous. V gave up 3 bases and J gave up 6 bases, with 9 bases separating them. The CDR3 extends over 12 amino acids. CDR1 and CDR2 (germline): GTSNPN, SVGIG (reference sequence). For the CDR3, the DNA is TGTGCCTGGAGCCAACAAATCAATGAGCAGTTCTTC. Translating gives CAWSQQINEQFF. The full variable domain, its missing parts supplied by reference TRBV30 and TRBJ2-1, is SQTIHQWPATLVQPVGSPLSLECTVEGTSNPNLYWYRQAAGRGLQLLFYSVGIGQISSEVPQNLSASRPQDRQFILSSKKLLLSDSGFYLCAWSQQINEQFFGPGTRLTVL.

The chain is built from TRBV18 and TRBJ1-1; 11 nucleotides line up with TRBD1. The CDR3 covers 14 residues. Trimming removed 3 bases from V and 5 bases from J; junction bases left unmatched: 2. The germline V gene encodes CDR1 KGHSH and CDR2 LQKENI. CDR3 nucleotide sequence: TGTGCCAGCTCACCCGGGACAGGGGGGACTGAAGCTTTCTTT. Protein product: CASSPGTGGTEAFF. The full variable domain, in which reference TRBV18 and TRBJ1-1 provide the parts outside the CDR3, is NAGVMQNPRHLVRRRGQEARLRCSPMKGHSHVYWYRQLPEEGLKFMVYLQKENIIDESGMPKERFSAEFPKEGPSILRIQQVVRGDSAAYFCASSPGTGGTEAFFGQGTRLTVV.

This clone occurred a few times. The chain recombines TRBV6-5 with TRBJ1-1; 7 nucleotides match TRBD1. CDR1 is MNHEY and CDR2 is SVGAGI in the germline V gene. CDR3 length equals 13 residues. V dropped 6 bases and J dropped 1; count of bases not matched to a gene: 2. The CDR3 DNA is TGTGCCAGCAGCCGGGACAGGAACACTGAAGCTTTCTTT. It is translated as CASSRDRNTEAFF.